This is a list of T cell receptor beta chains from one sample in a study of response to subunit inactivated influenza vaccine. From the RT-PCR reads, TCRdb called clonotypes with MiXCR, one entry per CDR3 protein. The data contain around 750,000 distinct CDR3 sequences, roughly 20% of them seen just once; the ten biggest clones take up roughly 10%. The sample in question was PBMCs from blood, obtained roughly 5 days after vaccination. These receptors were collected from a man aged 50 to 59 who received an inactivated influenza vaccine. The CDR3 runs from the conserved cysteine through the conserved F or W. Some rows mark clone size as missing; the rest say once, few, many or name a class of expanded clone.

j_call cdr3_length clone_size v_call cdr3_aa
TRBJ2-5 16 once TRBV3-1 CASSRQTRPLLETQYF
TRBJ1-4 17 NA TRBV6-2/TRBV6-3 CASSRLSSGATNEKLFF
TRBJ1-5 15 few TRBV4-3 CASSQARLGNQPQHF
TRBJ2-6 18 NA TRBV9 CASAPNRDLISGANVLTF
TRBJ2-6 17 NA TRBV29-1 CSVPAGDTFSGANVLTF
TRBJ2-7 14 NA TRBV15 CATSREMDSYEQYF
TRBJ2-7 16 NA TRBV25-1 CASSSNSPHRGYEQYF
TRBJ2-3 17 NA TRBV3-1 CASSQYEVALNTDTQYF
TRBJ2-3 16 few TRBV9 CASSGGAGGGADTQYF
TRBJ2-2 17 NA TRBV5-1 CASSTWTSGPNTGELFF
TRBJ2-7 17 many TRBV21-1 CASSTLPLAGVRNEQYF
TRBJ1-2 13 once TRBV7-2 CASSSGRYGGYTF
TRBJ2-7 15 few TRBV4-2 CASSQAGSGGYEQYF
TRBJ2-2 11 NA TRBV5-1 CASKEVGELFF